This TCR beta chain was captured in a study of multiple sclerosis patients with progressive multifocal leukoencephalopathy. General study results and limits: Most PML patients had lower entropy, suggesting less diverse TRB repertoires.

The repertoire was sequenced with immunoSEQ multiplex PCR; TCRdb's copy has only in-frame clones and lacks some. The sample records some 30,000 clones, approximately 89% being singletons. This sample's time point: five to six months of natalizumab therapy. T1 marks 6 months and T2 marks 12 months of natalizumab therapy. The trim removed 4 bases at V and 2 bases at J, leaving 11 bases unmatched. The CDR3 has 18 amino acids. Germline-derived CDR1 and CDR2 are LGHNA and YSLEER. Note on this clone: Antigen: not known.

The V gene is TRBV4-3, the J gene TRBJ2-1; 10 bases line up with TRBD2. Sequencing used PBMCs, obtained from a patient treated with natalizumab. The receptor was isolated from a human donor with multiple sclerosis. CDR3 nucleotide sequence: TGCGCCAGCAGCCGGACAGGTTGGACTAGCGGACCCTACAATGAGCAGTTCTTC. Encoded protein: CASSRTGWTSGPYNEQFF.